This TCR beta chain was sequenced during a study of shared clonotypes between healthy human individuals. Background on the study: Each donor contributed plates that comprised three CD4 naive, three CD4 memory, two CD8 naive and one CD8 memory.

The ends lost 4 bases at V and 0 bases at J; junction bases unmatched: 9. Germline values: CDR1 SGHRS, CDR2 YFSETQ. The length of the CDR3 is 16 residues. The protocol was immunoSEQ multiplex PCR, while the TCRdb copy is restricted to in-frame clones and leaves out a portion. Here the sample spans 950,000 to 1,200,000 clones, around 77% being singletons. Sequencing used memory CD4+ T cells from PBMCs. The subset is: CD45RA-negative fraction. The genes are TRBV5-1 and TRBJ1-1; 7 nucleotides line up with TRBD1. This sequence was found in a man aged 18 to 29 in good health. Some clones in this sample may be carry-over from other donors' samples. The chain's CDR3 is CASSAGTVEMNTEAFF. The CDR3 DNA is TGCGCCAGCAGCGCAGGGACAGTCGAGATGAACACTGAAGCTTTCTTT.